This T cell receptor (beta chain) derives from a study of monozygotic twins with inflammatory bowel disease. Study conclusions and caveats: Support was absent for any single strong signal or clonotype linked to IBD.

About this clonotype itself: Its matching antigen is unknown.

There were eight separate reactions per sample in which cDNA was made. TCRdb re-called the 5' RACE reads and catalogs CDR3 proteins one per entry, DNA excluded. This sample contains 85,000 to 110,000 distinct CDR3 sequences. This receptor was taken from a human donor with ulcerative colitis or Crohn's disease, or a healthy co-twin of an affected twin (not recorded which). Sequencing used blood.

The CDR3 sequence: CSARDPGAGGRRDTQYF. The V call is TRBV20-1, the J call TRBJ2-3; TCRdb's D gene call, TRBD2, goes unchecked for lack of DNA. CDR1 and CDR2 (germline): DFQATT, SNEGSKA (reference sequence). The length of the CDR3 is 17 residues.